These 25 T cell receptor beta chains originate from one sample sequenced in a study of identical twins. From the 5' RACE reads, TCRdb called clonotypes with MiXCR, one entry per CDR3 protein. The sample shows 750,000 to 950,000 distinct CDR3 sequences, over 9% of them seen only once. These data also featured in a second study, about yellow fever vaccine responses in identical twins.

Sequenced material: PBMCs. These receptors were taken from a woman under 30 in good health.

This chain uses TRBV29-1 with TRBJ2-2; 14 nucleotides line up with TRBD2. Germline V lookup: CDR1 SQVTM, CDR2 ANQGSEA. This CDR3 comprises 16 residues. Trimming at V came to 6 bases and at J to 4 bases, leaving 7 bases not matched to a gene. CDR3 loop: CSVRGLAGVSTGELFF. Written as DNA, the CDR3 is TGCAGCGTACGGGGACTAGCGGGAGTGAGCACCGGGGAGCTGTTTTTT.

A few counts support this clonotype. The chain recombines TRBV12-3 or TRBV12-4 with TRBJ1-2, with no clear D. This CDR3 comprises 13 residues. V dropped 6 bases and J dropped 4 bases, with 12 bases sitting between them. The CDR3 spells CASSRDAVYGYTF. CDR3 in DNA: TGTGCCAGCAGCAGAGACGCAGTCTATGGCTACACCTTC.

This rearrangement joins TRBV5-1 to TRBJ2-7; no clear D gene. This CDR3 contains 14 residues. CDR1 is SGHRS, CDR2 YFSETQ, per germline. V lost 0 bases to trimming and J lost 3 bases, with 10 bases between them. CDR3 amino acids: CASSLGYADYEQYF. The CDR3 DNA is TGCGCCAGCAGCTTGGGGTACGCCGACTACGAGCAGTACTTC.

The V gene is TRBV19, the J gene TRBJ2-1; TRBD2 matches at 9 bases. The trim removed 7 bases at V and 8 bases at J, leaving 9 bases unmatched. This CDR3 has 14 residues. Per germline, CDR1 LNHDA and CDR2 SQIVND (reference sequence). The CDR3: CASKDSGSLDEQFF. CDR3 in DNA: TGTGCCAGTAAAGATAGCGGGAGTTTAGATGAGCAGTTCTTC.

V and J are TRBV11-2 and TRBJ2-7; possibly TRBD2 for D (6 bases). With 7 bases removed from V and 5 bases from J, the gap between germline ends came to 15 bases. The CDR3 loop spans 13 amino acids. Looked up from germline, CDR1 is SGHAT and CDR2 is FQNNGV. The CDR3 protein is CASTGVDYHEQYF. The CDR3 DNA sequence: TGTGCCAGCACGGGGGTGGACTACCACGAGCAGTACTTC. The full variable domain, rest sourced from reference TRBV11-2 and TRBJ2-7, is EAGVAQSPRYKIIEKRQSVAFWCNPISGHATLYWYQQILGQGPKLLIQFQNNGVVDDSQLPKDRFSAERLKGVDSTLKIQPAKLEDSAVYLCASTGVDYHEQYFGPGTRLTVT.

This chain uses TRBV10-3 with TRBJ2-3, with 8 bases matching TRBD1. Germline V gene lookup returns CDR1 ENHRY and CDR2 SYGVKD. The J segment lost 2 bases and the V segment lost 3 bases, leaving 4 bases of the junction unmatched. The CDR3 has 15 residues. CDR3 DNA: TGTGCCATCAGTGATGGACAGGGAGACACAGATACGCAGTATTTT. As protein: CAISDGQGDTDTQYF.

This clonotype appeared a single time. The chain joins TRBV20-1 to TRBJ2-3; weak D call: TRBD1 (5 bases). V was trimmed by 3 bases and J by 4 bases, leaving 14 bases between them. CDR1 and CDR2 from the germline V gene are DFQATT and SNEGSKA (reference sequence). The CDR3 totals 14 residues. DNA of the CDR3: TGCAGTGCTAGCCCCCTTTTGGGGCCAGATACGCAGTATTTT. This sequence encodes CSASPLLGPDTQYF.

V and J are TRBV20-1 and TRBJ2-1; 7 bases map to TRBD2. V gave up 6 bases and J gave up 0 bases; unmatched junction bases: 11. Germline V gene sequence: CDR1 DFQATT, CDR2 SNEGSKA (reference sequence). The CDR3 runs 16 residues. The CDR3 DNA is TGCAGTGCGACTAAGCCGGGACTAAACTCCTACAATGAGCAGTTCTTC. As protein: CSATKPGLNSYNEQFF.

This rearrangement joins TRBV18 to TRBJ2-7; no clear D gene. In germline, CDR1 is KGHSH, CDR2 LQKENI. The CDR3 has 14 amino acids. CDR3 bases: TGTGCCAGCCCACCAGGAGTGGAGAGCTACGAGCAGTACGTC. Translating gives CASPPGVESYEQYV.

The DNA of the CDR3 is TGCGCCAGCAGCGAAACGGGGCAGGGTAGGAATGAGCAGTTCTTC. It specifies CASSETGQGRNEQFF. V usage is TRBV5-1 and J usage is TRBJ2-1; D tentatively reads TRBD1 or TRBD2 (5 bases each). In germline, CDR1 is SGHRS, CDR2 YFSETQ. Deletions cut 4 bases from V and 7 bases from J, with 18 bases between. The CDR3 has 15 residues.

The count of this clonotype is one. The rearrangement uses TRBV18 and TRBJ2-7; D remains unclear. Deletions cut 2 bases from V and 2 bases from J, with 7 bases between. The germline CDR1 and CDR2 sequences are KGHSH and LQKENI. CDR3 length: 13 amino acids. CDR3 coding DNA: TGTGCCAGCTCACCAGTGCAGGCCTACGAGCAGTACTTC. Translated, it gives CASSPVQAYEQYF.

This clonotype has more than one count but fewer than ten. The chain recombines TRBV5-1 with TRBJ1-1; 9 bases map to TRBD1. The junction had 6 bases not matched to a gene; V was cut back by 0 bases and J by 3 bases. This CDR3 is built from 16 residues. Germline CDR1 reads SGHRS; CDR2 reads YFSETQ. Written as DNA, the CDR3 is TGCGCCAGCAGCTTGGTGGGGACAGGGAGGGACACTGAAGCTTTCTTT. This sequence encodes CASSLVGTGRDTEAFF.

The chain employs TRBV6-1 and TRBJ1-2, with TRBD1 matching 8 bases. V shed 4 bases and J 8 bases; nucleotides not matched to a gene: 6. The CDR3 is 13 residues long. Germline assignment: CDR1 MNHNS and CDR2 SASEGT. The DNA for the CDR3 is TGTGCCAGCAGTGCACAGGGGGTAAAAGGCTACACCTTC. It encodes CASSAQGVKGYTF.

In its sample, this clonotype was seen a few times. The chain joins TRBV5-5 to TRBJ1-3; 7 bases map to TRBD1. The V segment lost 4 bases and the J segment 2 bases; nucleotides outside the gene matches: 6. This CDR3 is 15 amino acids long. Germline V gene sequence: CDR1 SGHKS, CDR2 YYEKEE (reference sequence). In DNA form, the CDR3 reads TGTGCCAGCAGCCCCCCCAGGGGGACTGGAAACACCATATATTTT. This translates into CASSPPRGTGNTIYF.

CDR3 loop: CASSLELVAMAQYF. Written as DNA, the CDR3 is TGTGCCAGCAGCTTAGAACTAGTAGCAATGGCCCAGTACTTC. The gene calls are TRBV7-9 and TRBJ2-5; TRBD2 might be the D (5 bases). Trimming cost V 1 base and J 9 bases, with 15 bases left between them. Germline CDR1 SEHNR, CDR2 FQNEAQ (reference sequence). The CDR3 is made up of 14 amino acids.

V and J are TRBV12-3 or TRBV12-4 and TRBJ2-7, with 9 bases that match TRBD1. V was clipped by 5 bases and J by 6 bases; unmatched bases: 11. CDR3 size: 15 residues. The CDR3 is CASSRRQGGLGEQYF. CDR3 nucleotides: TGTGCCAGCAGTCGGAGACAGGGGGGTCTCGGCGAGCAGTACTTC.

The chain recombines TRBV18 with TRBJ2-5, with a weak D call TRBD1 (5 bases). This CDR3 has 15 amino acids. The germline gives CDR1 KGHSH, CDR2 LQKENI. V was pared by 2 bases and J by 6 bases, with 16 bases between. CDR3 residues: CASSPYTGPDKTQYF. The CDR3 DNA is TGTGCCAGCTCACCATACACAGGCCCTGATAAGACCCAGTACTTC.

The chain uses TRBV5-1 and TRBJ2-3; D is undetermined. The CDR3 loop spans 16 amino acids. The V end was cut by 0 bases, the J end by 5 bases, with 16 bases between. Germline assignment: CDR1 SGHRS and CDR2 YFSETQ. For the CDR3, the DNA is TGCGCCAGCAGCTTGGCCCTGGCTAGTCCACAAGATACGCAGTATTTT. Protein: CASSLALASPQDTQYF.

The genes are TRBV28 and TRBJ1-3; D might be TRBD1 (5 bases). Trimming stripped 4 bases from V and 13 bases from J, with 14 bases between. Germline lookup yields CDR1 MDHEN and CDR2 SYDVKM. This CDR3 region has 12 residues. This CDR3 is CASSSRALRIYF. The CDR3 coding sequence is TGTGCCAGCAGTTCCAGGGCGCTGAGAATATATTTT. Filled out from reference TRBV28 and TRBJ1-3, the complete variable domain reads DVKVTQSSRYLVKRTGEKVFLECVQDMDHENMFWYRQDPGLGLRLIYFSYDVKMKEKGDIPEGYSVSREKKERFSLILESASTNQTSMYLCASSSRALRIYFGEGSWLTVV.

The gene calls are TRBV20-1 and TRBJ2-4, with D tentatively TRBD2 (6 bases). The V gene lost 5 bases and the J gene lost 2 bases, with 16 bases spanning the gap. CDR1 and CDR2 from the germline V gene are DFQATT and SNEGSKA (reference sequence). The CDR3 has 15 amino acids. The CDR3 sequence is CSAPSRGSSKNIQYF. Here the CDR3 DNA reads TGCAGTGCTCCCAGCCGGGGGTCTTCCAAAAACATTCAGTACTTC.

This clonotype was seen at least ten times. This rearrangement joins TRBV4-1 to TRBJ2-3; 8 bases align to TRBD2. Germline V CDR1 and CDR2: MGHRA, YSYEKL. Losses at the gene ends were 3 bases for V and 6 bases for J; bases not matched to a gene: 11. The CDR3 loop spans 16 amino acids. CDR3 coding DNA: TGCGCCAGCAGCCAGTACTCCGGGACTAGACTCGATACGCAGTATTTT. This gives the protein CASSQYSGTRLDTQYF.

This clonotype was seen many times. The V gene is TRBV7-2, the J gene TRBJ2-2, with 10 bases that match TRBD2. Trimming cost V 2 bases and J 6 bases; bases outside gene matches: 6. The length of the CDR3 is 16 residues. Germline values: CDR1 SGHTA, CDR2 FQGNSA. This CDR3 reads CASSLPAGGPSGELFF. The CDR3 DNA sequence: TGTGCCAGCAGCTTACCAGCGGGGGGGCCCTCCGGGGAGCTGTTTTTT.

The sample holds a few counts of this clonotype. V gene TRBV7-3 combines with J gene TRBJ2-2; D could derive from TRBD1 or TRBD2 (5 bases each). CDR3 size: 15 residues. The V gene's germline CDR1 is SGHTA and CDR2 FQGTGA. Trimming took 7 bases from V and 0 from J, leaving 12 bases between them. CDR3 DNA sequence: TGTGCCAGCACCCAAGGGACCCCGAACACCGGGGAGCTGTTTTTT. Translation: CASTQGTPNTGELFF.

V is TRBV19 and J is TRBJ2-5; D not resolved. CDR3 length: 15 residues. Germline-derived CDR1 and CDR2 are LNHDA and SQIVND (reference sequence). V was trimmed by 9 bases and J by 1 base, leaving 18 bases between them. CDR3 amino acids: CASSRPWASQETQYF. CDR3 sequence (DNA): TGTGCCAGCAGTCGCCCGTGGGCTAGCCAAGAGACCCAGTACTTC.

In its sample, this clonotype was seen a few times. The chain carries TRBV5-1 and TRBJ2-2, with 9 bases matching TRBD1. V was pared by 9 bases and J by 7 bases, with 10 bases of the junction left unmatched. The CDR3 is made up of 14 amino acids. Germline loops: CDR1 SGHRS, CDR2 YFSETQ. The CDR3 here is CATRPGTGFGELFF. CDR3 nucleotides: TGCGCCACCCGACCCGGGACAGGGTTCGGGGAGCTGTTTTTT.